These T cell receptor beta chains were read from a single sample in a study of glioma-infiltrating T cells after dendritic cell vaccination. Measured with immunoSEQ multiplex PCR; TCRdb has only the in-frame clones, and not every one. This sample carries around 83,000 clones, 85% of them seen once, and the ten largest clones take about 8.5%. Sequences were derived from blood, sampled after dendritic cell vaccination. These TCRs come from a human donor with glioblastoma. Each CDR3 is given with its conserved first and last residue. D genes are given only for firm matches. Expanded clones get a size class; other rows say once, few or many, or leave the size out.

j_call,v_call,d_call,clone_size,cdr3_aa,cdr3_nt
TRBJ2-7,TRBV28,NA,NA,CASRPLGGGGSYEQYF,TGTGCCAGCAGACCCCTCGGGGGTGGAGGCTCCTACGAGCAGTACTTC
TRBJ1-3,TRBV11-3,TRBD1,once,CASSLGTGGAGNTIYF,TGTGCCAGCAGCCTAGGCACAGGGGGCGCAGGAAACACCATATATTTT
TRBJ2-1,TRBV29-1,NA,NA,CSVGPLRQGDEQFF,TGCAGCGTTGGACCCCTCAGGCAGGGCGATGAGCAGTTCTTC
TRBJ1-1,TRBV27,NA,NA,CASRWGDRMNTEAFF,TGTGCCAGCAGGTGGGGGGACCGTATGAACACTGAAGCTTTCTTT
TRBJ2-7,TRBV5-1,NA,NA,CASSLVANSYEQYF,TGCGCCAGCAGCTTGGTCGCGAATTCCTACGAGCAGTACTTC
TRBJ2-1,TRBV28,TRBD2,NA,CASSHPGGPYEQFF,TGTGCCAGCAGCCACCCGGGAGGGCCATATGAGCAGTTCTTC
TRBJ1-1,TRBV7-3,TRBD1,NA,CASSLTGSTEAFF,TGTGCCAGCAGCCTGACAGGGTCCACTGAAGCTTTCTTT
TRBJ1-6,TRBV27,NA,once,CASKLFMGTNNSPLHF,TGTGCCAGCAAACTGTTTATGGGGACAAATAATTCACCCCTCCACTTT
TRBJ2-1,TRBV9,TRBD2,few,CASSVGTLAGANEQFF,TGTGCCAGCAGCGTAGGGACCCTAGCGGGAGCCAATGAGCAGTTCTTC
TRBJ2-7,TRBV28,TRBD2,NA,CASSPSSLAGGPGEQYF,TGTGCCAGCAGTCCTTCCTCACTAGCGGGAGGGCCGGGTGAGCAGTACTTC
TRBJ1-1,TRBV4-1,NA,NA,CASSQDSAGTNTEAFF,TGCGCCAGCAGCCAAGACTCTGCGGGGACTAACACTGAAGCTTTCTTT
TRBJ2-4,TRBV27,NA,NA,CASSLRIQYF,TGTGCCAGCAGTTTACGCATTCAGTACTTC
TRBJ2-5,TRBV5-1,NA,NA,CASSLVGDIQETQYF,TGCGCCAGCAGCTTGGTGGGGGACATTCAAGAGACCCAGTACTTC
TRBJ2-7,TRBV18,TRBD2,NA,CASSAPGLAYEQYF,TGTGCCAGCTCAGCTCCGGGACTAGCATACGAGCAGTACTTC
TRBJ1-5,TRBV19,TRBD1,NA,CASSTWTGGSNQPQHF,TGTGCCAGTAGTACCTGGACAGGGGGTAGCAATCAGCCCCAGCATTTT